This record looks at one TCR beta chain sequence and its context. As yet, its antigen is unknown. This CDR3 comprises 16 residues. Germline loops: CDR1 SQVTM, CDR2 ANQGSEA. V lost 4 bases to trimming and J lost 0 bases; unmatched junction nucleotides: 8. The method was immunoSEQ multiplex PCR; TCRdb's version includes in-frame clones alone and lacks a portion of them. The top ten hold approximately 2% of the sample, which has 83,000 or so clones, about 86% seen once. These data come from a study of OX40 agonist ivuxolimab in advanced cancers. General observations from the study: Partial responders at 0.1-3.0 mg/kg had among the lowest clonal expansion.

Source: CD4+ or CD8+ T cells sorted from blood, taken in a trial of the OX40 agonist ivuxolimab. This chain uses TRBV29-1 with TRBJ1-2; 10 nucleotides match TRBD1. The sequence derives from an adult with an advanced solid tumor such as melanoma, head and neck, liver or kidney cancer. As DNA, the CDR3 is TGCAGCGTTGGGGGGGACAGGGGTCGAACTAACTATGGCTACACCTTC. Translating it yields CSVGGDRGRTNYGYTF. The complete variable domain, with remaining parts taken from reference TRBV29-1 and TRBJ1-2, reads SAVISQKPSRDICQRGTSLTIQCQVDSQVTMMFWYRQQPGQSLTLIATANQGSEATYESGFVIDKFPISRPNLTFSTLTVSNMSPEDSSIYLCSVGGDRGRTNYGYTFGSGTRLTVV.